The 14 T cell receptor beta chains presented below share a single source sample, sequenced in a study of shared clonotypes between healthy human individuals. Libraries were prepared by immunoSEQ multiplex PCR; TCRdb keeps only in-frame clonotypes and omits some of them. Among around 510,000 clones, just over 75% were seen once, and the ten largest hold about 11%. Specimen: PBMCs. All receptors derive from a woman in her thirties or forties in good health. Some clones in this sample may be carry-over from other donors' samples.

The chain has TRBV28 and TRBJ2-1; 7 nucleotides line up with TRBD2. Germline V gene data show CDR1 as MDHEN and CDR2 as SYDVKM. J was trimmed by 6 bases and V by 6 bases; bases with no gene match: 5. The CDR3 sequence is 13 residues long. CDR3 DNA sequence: TGTGCCAGCAGGACGGGACTACCCAATGAGCAGTTCTTC. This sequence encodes CASRTGLPNEQFF.

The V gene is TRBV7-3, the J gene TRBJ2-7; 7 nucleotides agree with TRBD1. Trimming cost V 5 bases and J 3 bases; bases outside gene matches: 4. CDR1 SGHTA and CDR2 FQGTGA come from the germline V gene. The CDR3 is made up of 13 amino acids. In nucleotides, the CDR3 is TGTGCCAGCAGCCGGGACAGCCTCTACGAGCAGTACTTC. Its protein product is CASSRDSLYEQYF.

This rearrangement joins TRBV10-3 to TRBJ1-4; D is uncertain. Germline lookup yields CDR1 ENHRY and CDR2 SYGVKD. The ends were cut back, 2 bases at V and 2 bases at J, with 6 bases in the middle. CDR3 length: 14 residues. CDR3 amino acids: CAISEGGTNEKLFF. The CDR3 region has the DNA TGTGCCATCAGTGAGGGTGGCACTAATGAAAAACTGTTTTTT.

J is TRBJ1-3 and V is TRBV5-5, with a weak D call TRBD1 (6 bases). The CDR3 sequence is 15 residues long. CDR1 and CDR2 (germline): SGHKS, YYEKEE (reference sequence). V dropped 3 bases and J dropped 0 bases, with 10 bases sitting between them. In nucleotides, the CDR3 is TGTGCCAGCAGCTCGGGACACCTCTCTGGAAACACCATATATTTT. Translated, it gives CASSSGHLSGNTIYF.

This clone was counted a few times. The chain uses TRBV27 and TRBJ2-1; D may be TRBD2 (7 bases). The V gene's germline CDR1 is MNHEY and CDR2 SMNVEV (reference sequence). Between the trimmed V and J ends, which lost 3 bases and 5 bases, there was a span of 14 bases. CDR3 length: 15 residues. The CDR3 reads CASSLTGGLNNEQFF. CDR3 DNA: TGTGCCAGCAGTTTGACGGGGGGCCTGAACAATGAGCAGTTCTTC.

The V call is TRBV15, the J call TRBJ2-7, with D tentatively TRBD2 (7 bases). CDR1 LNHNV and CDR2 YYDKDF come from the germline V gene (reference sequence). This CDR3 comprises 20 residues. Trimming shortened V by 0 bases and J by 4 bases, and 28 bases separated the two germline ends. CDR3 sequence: CATSRDRDWGAGQHRYEQYF. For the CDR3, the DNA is TGTGCCACCAGCAGAGACAGGGATTGGGGAGCGGGACAACATCGATACGAGCAGTACTTC.

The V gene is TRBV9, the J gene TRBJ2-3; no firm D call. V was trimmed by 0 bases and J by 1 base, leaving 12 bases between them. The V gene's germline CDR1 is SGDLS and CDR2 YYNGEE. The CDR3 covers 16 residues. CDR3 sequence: CASSVGFLLGTDTQYF. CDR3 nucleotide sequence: TGTGCCAGCAGCGTAGGGTTCCTCTTGGGCACAGATACGCAGTATTTT.

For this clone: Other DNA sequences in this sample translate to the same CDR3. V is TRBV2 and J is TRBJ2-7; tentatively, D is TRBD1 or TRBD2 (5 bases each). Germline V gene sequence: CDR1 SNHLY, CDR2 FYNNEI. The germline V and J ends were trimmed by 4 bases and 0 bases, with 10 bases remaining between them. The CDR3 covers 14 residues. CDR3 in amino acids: CASSVRGSSYEQYF. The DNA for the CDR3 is TGTGCCAGCAGTGTGAGGGGAAGCTCCTACGAGCAGTACTTC.

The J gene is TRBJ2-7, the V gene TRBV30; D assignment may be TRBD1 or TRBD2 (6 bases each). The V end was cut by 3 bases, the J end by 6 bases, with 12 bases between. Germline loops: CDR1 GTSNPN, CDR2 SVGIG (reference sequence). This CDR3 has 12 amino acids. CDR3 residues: CAWRSRGLEQYF. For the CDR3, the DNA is TGTGCCTGGAGGTCCCGGGGGCTCGAGCAGTACTTC.

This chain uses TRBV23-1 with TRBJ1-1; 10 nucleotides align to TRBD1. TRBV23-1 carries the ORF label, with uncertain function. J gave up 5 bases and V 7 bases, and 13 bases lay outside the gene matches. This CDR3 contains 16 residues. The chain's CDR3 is CASTRSTGGLGTEAFF. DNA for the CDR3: TGCGCCAGCACTCGATCGACAGGGGGCTTAGGGACTGAAGCTTTCTTT.

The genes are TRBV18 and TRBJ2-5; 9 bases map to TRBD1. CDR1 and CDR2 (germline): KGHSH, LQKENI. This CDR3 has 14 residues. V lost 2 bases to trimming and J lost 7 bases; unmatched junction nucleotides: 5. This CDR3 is CASSPNRGQATQYF. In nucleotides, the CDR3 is TGTGCCAGCTCACCAAACAGGGGGCAGGCGACCCAGTACTTC.

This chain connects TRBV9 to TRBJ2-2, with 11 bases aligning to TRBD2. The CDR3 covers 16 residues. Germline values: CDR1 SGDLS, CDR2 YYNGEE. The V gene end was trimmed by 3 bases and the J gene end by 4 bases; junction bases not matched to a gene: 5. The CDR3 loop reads CASSGGLAGFTGELFF. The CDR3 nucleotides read TGTGCCAGCAGCGGTGGACTAGCGGGTTTCACCGGGGAGCTGTTTTTT.

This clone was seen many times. The CDR3 is CSAQGRSGYTF. The CDR3 DNA is TGCAGTGCCCAGGGAAGGAGCGGCTACACCTTC. The chain links TRBV20-1 to TRBJ1-2; TRBD1 might be the D (5 bases). Germline CDR1 and CDR2: DFQATT and SNEGSKA (reference sequence). V was clipped by 6 bases and J by 8 bases, with 13 bases between them. CDR3 size: 11 residues.

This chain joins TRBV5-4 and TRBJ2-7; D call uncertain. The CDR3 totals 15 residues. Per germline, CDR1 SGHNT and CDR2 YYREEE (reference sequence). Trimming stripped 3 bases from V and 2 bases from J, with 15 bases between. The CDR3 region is CASSYRLPGPYEQYF. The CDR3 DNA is TGTGCCAGCAGCTACCGACTCCCCGGACCCTACGAGCAGTACTTC.